The 4 T cell receptor beta chains below all came from one sample that was sequenced in a study of blood T cells in healthy people across ages. A second PCR, run for about 7 to 11 cycles, used a sample-barcoded 5' primer plus a J-beta primer mix. TCRdb reanalysed the 5' RACE reads using MiXCR and keeps one entry per CDR3 protein. The data contain roughly 700,000 distinct CDR3 sequences, approximately 50% of them singletons. The material sequenced was blood. The receptor set was obtained from a woman aged 55 to 70 in good health.

This clonotype was seen a single time. This chain links TRBV27 with TRBJ2-2, with 11 bases matching TRBD2. Germline-derived CDR1 and CDR2 are MNHEY and SMNVEV (reference sequence). V shed 6 bases, J shed 1 base, and the junction held 7 bases outside the gene matches. This CDR3 comprises 17 residues. The CDR3: CASSLLLAGGNTGELFF. In nucleotides, the CDR3 is TGTGCCAGCAGCCTTCTCCTAGCGGGAGGGAACACCGGGGAGCTGTTTTTT.

This chain connects TRBV28 to TRBJ2-4; 8 nucleotides align to TRBD1. TRBJ2-5 matches the DNA end more closely, so the J call is doubtful. The CDR3 totals 14 residues. Germline V lookup: CDR1 MDHEN, CDR2 SYDVKM. The CDR3: CASSSSGGGETQYF. The DNA of the CDR3 is TGTGCCAGCAGTTCCTCAGGGGGCGGGGAGACCCAGTACTTC.

The chain combines TRBV7-2 with TRBJ2-7; no definite D call. The V and J ends lost 3 bases and 7 bases respectively, with 13 bases between them. CDR1 is SGHTA and CDR2 is FQGNSA in the germline V gene. The CDR3 is 13 amino acids. The CDR3 coding sequence is TGTGCCAGCAGCTTTACCCTGGTTCAAGAGCAGTACTTC. Its translation: CASSFTLVQEQYF.

The rearrangement uses TRBV6-6 and TRBJ2-1; D is unresolved. The CDR3 has 11 residues. Germline V CDR1 and CDR2: MNHNY, SVGAGI (reference sequence). The V end lost 8 bases, the J end lost 6 bases, and 8 bases lay between the germline ends. CDR3 protein: CASQIVNEQFF. As DNA, the CDR3 is TGTGCCAGCCAAATCGTCAATGAGCAGTTCTTC.